The text below deals with one T cell receptor beta chain. The V end was cut by 4 bases, the J end by 5 bases, with 22 bases between. The CDR3 is made up of 17 amino acids. CDR1 is SGHNT and CDR2 is YENEEA in the germline V gene. The sample comes from a study of cytomegalovirus exposure and HLA in healthy donors. PCR involved 60 Vbeta and 13 Jbeta primers. Method: immunoSEQ multiplex PCR; TCRdb's copy keeps in-frame clones and lacks some. The sample has under 150,000 clones, 73% seen once. This receptor was taken from a human donor in good health. The rearrangement links TRBV11-3 to TRBJ2-3; D is possibly TRBD2 (5 bases). The specimen was PBMCs. The CDR3 protein is CASSYLSSRRAGDTQYF. The DNA of the CDR3 is TGTGCCAGCAGCTACCTCTCCAGTAGACGGGCGGGAGATACGCAGTATTTT.